Sequencing of this T cell receptor beta chain was carried out in a study of blood T cell repertoires in COVID-19. Whole-study context: Material from acute and convalescent COVID-19 was sourced from the United States, Italy and Spain. Sources were T cells, B-cell-depleted T cells, or PBMCs; the material itself was cDNA or gDNA.

In regard to this clone: A junction end diverges from the germline sequence, so it may reflect a read error.

The CDR3 has 12 residues. Germline assignment: CDR1 SGHTA and CDR2 FQGTGA. In the source study's methods: Nucleated cell counts were estimated from reference gene primer amplification. Using immunoSEQ multiplex PCR, the repertoire was profiled, and TCRdb retains in-frame clones only, with some absent. That table supplies the V and J calls and clone size; D and trimming were determined from the DNA. Here the sample spans 150,000 to 200,000 clones, 88% being singletons. The sequence came from a woman in her twenties or thirties with acute or convalescent COVID-19. Sequences were obtained from peripheral blood. This chain connects TRBV7-3 to TRBJ2-2; weak D call: TRBD2 (6 bases). CDR3 region: CASSHSRRGAVF. The CDR3 DNA is TGTGCCAGCAGCCATAGCCGGCGGGGAGCTGTTTTT.